In this sample, the clone carrying this T cell receptor beta chain turned up a few times. This sample was included in a study of T cells in Graves' hyperthyroidism and ophthalmopathy. Trimming at V came to 5 bases and at J to 8 bases, leaving 4 bases not matched to a gene. The length of the CDR3 is 14 residues. Germline assignment: CDR1 SEHNR and CDR2 FQNEAQ (reference sequence). TCR beta CDR3 region amplification was performed from RNA transcripts. The TCR CDR3 was amplified in a first-round RT-PCR using the HTBI primer set. TCRdb redid the calling of the multiplex PCR reads with MiXCR, one entry per CDR3 protein. The sample has more than 75,000 distinct CDR3 sequences, roughly 49% seen once; the top ten hold roughly 29%. It was approximately 9.4 ml of fresh peripheral blood that supplied the PBMCs.

The sequence was collected from a woman aged 40 to 50 with Graves' hyperthyroidism. The sample comprised blood. The rearrangement joins TRBV7-9 to TRBJ1-4, with 11 nucleotides matching TRBD1. The CDR3 spells CASSKDRGREKLFF. CDR3 sequence (DNA): TGTGCCAGCAGCAAGGACAGGGGGCGCGAAAAACTGTTTTTT. Filled out from reference TRBV7-9 and TRBJ1-4, the complete variable domain reads DTGVSQNPRHKITKRGQNVTFRCDPISEHNRLYWYRQTLGQGPEFLTYFQNEAQLEKSRLLSDRFSAERPKGSFSTLEIQRTEQGDSAMYLCASSKDRGREKLFFGSGTQLSVL.